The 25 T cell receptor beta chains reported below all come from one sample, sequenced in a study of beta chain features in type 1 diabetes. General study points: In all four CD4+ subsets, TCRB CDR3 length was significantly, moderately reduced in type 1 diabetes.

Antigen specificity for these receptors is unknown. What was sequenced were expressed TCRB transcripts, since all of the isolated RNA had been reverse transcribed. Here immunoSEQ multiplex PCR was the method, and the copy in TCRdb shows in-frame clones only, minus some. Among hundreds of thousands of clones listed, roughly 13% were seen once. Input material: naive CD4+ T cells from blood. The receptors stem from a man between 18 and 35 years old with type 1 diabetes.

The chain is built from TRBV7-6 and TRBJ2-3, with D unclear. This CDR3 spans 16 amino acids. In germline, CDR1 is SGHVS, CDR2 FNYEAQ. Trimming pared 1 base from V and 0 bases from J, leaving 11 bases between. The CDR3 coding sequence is TGTGCCAGCAGCTTAGGAATGGGGATTAGCACAGATACGCAGTATTTT. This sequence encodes CASSLGMGISTDTQYF.

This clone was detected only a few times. The CDR3 reads CASSRGTGGNTIYF. The CDR3 nucleotides read TGTGCCAGCAGCCGCGGGACAGGGGGAAACACCATATATTTT. The chain is built from TRBV7-9 and TRBJ1-3; TRBD1 aligns across 9 bases. The trim removed 5 bases at V and 4 bases at J, leaving 3 bases unmatched. CDR1 is SEHNR, CDR2 FQNEAQ, per germline (reference sequence). The CDR3 runs 14 residues. The whole variable domain, filled in from reference TRBV7-9 and TRBJ1-3, reads DTGVSQNPRHKITKRGQNVTFRCDPISEHNRLYWYRQTLGQGPEFLTYFQNEAQLEKSRLLSDRFSAERPKGSFSTLEIQRTEQGDSAMYLCASSRGTGGNTIYFGEGSWLTVV.

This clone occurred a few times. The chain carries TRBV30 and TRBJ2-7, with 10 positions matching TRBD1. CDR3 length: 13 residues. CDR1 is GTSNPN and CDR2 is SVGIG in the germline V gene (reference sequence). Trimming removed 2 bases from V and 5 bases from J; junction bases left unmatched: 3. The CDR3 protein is CAWSRGTGDEQYF. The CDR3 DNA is TGTGCCTGGAGTCGGGGGACAGGGGACGAGCAGTACTTC.

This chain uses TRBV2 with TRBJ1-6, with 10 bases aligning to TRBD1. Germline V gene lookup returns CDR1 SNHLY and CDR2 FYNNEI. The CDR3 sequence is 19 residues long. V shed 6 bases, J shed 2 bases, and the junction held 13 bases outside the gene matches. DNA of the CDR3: TGTGCCAGCAGAGACAGGGGGCGCCTGGGGACGCCCTATAATTCACCCCTCCACTTT. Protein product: CASRDRGRLGTPYNSPLHF. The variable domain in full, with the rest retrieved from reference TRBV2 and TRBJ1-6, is EPEVTQTPSHQVTQMGQEVILRCVPISNHLYFYWYRQILGQKVEFLVSFYNNEISEKSEIFDDQFSVERPDGSNFTLKIRSTKLEDSAMYFCASRDRGRLGTPYNSPLHFGNGTRLTVT.

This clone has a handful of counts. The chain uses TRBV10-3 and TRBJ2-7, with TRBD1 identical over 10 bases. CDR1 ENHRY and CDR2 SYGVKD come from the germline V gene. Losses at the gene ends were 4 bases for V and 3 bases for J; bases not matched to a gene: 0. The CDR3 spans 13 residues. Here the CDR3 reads CAISGTGGYEQYF. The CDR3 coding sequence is TGTGCCATCAGTGGGACAGGGGGCTACGAGCAGTACTTC.

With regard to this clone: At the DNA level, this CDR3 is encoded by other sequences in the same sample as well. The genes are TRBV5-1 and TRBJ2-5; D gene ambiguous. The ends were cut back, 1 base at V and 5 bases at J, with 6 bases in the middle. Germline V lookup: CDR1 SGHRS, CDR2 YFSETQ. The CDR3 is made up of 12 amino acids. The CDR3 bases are TGCGCCAGCAGCTTGTTGGGGGAGACCCAGTACTTC. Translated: CASSLLGETQYF.

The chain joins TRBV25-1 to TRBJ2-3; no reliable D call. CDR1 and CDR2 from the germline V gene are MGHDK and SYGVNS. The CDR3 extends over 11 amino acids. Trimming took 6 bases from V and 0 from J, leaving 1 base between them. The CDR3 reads CASSSTDTQYF. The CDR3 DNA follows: TGTGCCAGCAGCAGCACAGATACGCAGTATTTT.

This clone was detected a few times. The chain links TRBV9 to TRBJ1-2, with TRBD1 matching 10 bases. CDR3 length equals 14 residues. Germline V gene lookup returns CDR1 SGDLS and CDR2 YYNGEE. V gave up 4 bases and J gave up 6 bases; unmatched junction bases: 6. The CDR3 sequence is CASSLGTGEHGYTF. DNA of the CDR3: TGTGCCAGCAGCCTCGGGACAGGGGAGCATGGCTACACCTTC. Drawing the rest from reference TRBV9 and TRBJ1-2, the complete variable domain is DSGVTQTPKHLITATGQRVTLRCSPRSGDLSVYWYQQSLDQGLQFLIQYYNGEERAKGNILERFSAQQFPDLHSELNLSSLELGDSALYFCASSLGTGEHGYTFGSGTRLTVV.

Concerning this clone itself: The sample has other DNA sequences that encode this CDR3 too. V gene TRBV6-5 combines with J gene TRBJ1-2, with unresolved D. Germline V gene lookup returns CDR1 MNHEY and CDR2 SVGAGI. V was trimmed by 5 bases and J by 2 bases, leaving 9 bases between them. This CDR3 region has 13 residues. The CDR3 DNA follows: TGTGCCAGCAGTCGGACGGGGAACTATGGCTACACCTTC. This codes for CASSRTGNYGYTF.

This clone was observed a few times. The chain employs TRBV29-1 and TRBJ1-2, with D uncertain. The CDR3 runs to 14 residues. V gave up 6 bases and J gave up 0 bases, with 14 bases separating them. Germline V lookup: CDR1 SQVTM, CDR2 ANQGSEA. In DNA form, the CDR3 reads TGCAGCGTGTTACCCCGGTTGACTAACTATGGCTACACCTTC. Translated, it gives CSVLPRLTNYGYTF.

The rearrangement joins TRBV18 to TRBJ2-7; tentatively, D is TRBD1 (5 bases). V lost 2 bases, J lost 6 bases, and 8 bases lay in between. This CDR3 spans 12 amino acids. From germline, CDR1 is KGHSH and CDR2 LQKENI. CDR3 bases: TGTGCCAGCTCACCAGACAGAGGCGAGCAGTACTTC. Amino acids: CASSPDRGEQYF.

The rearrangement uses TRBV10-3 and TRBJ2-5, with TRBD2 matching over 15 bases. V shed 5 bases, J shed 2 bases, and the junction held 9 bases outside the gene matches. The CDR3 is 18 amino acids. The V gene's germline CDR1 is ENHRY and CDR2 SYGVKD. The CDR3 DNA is TGTGCCATCAGTTCTACCGGGACTAGCGGGGGGATGCAAGAGACCCAGTACTTC. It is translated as CAISSTGTSGGMQETQYF.

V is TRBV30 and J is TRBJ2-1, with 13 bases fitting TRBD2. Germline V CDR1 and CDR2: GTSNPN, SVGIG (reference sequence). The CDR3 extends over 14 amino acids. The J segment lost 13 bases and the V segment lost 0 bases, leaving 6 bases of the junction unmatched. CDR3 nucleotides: TGTGCCTGGAGTGTTGAGACTAGCGGGGGGAGCCAGTTCTTC. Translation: CAWSVETSGGSQFF.

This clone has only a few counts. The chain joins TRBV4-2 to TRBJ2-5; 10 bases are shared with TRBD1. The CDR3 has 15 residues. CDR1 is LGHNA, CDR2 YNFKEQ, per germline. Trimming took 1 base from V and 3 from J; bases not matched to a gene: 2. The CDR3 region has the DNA TGTGCCAGCAGCCAAGTTGGACAGGGGGAAGAGACCCAGTACTTC. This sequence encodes CASSQVGQGEETQYF.

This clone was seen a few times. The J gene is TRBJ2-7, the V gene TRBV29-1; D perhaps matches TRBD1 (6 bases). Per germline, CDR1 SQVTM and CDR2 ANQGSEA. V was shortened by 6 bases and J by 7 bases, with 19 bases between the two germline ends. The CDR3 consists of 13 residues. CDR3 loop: CSVTGTSSPEQYF. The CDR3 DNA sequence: TGCAGCGTGACCGGGACATCCTCCCCGGAGCAGTACTTC.

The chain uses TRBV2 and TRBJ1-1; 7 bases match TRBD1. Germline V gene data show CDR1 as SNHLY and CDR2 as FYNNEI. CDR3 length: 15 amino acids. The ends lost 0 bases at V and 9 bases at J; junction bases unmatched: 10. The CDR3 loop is CASSEARGQAYQAFF. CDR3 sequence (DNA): TGTGCCAGCAGTGAAGCGAGAGGACAGGCCTATCAAGCTTTCTTT.

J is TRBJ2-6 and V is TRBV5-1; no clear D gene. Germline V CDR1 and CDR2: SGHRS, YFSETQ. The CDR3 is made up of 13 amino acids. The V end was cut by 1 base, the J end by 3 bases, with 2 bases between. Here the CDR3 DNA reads TGCGCCAGCAGCTTGTATGGGGCCAACGTCCTGACTTTC. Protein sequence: CASSLYGANVLTF.

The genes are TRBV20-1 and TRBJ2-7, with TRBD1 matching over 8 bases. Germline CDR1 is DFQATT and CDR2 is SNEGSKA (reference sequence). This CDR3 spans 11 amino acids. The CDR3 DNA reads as TGCAGCCAAGACAGGGGAAACGAGCAGTACTTC. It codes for CSQDRGNEQYF.

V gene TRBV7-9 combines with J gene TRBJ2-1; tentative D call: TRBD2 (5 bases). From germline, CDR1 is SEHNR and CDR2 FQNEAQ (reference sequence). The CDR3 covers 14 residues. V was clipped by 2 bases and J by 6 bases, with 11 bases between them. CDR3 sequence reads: CASSLSRGINEQFF. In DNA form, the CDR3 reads TGTGCCAGCAGCTTATCCCGGGGAATCAATGAGCAGTTCTTC.

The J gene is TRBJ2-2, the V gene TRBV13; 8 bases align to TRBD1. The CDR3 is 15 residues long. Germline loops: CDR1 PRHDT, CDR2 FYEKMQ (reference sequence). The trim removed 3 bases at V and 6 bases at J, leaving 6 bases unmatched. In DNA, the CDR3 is TGTGCCAGCAGCTTCCGGCAGGGGGCTCCCGGGGAGCTGTTTTTT. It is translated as CASSFRQGAPGELFF. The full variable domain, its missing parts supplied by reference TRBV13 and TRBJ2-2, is AAGVIQSPRHLIKEKRETATLKCYPIPRHDTVYWYQQGPGQDPQFLISFYEKMQSDKGSIPDRFSAQQFSDYHSELNMSSLELGDSALYFCASSFRQGAPGELFFGEGSRLTVL.

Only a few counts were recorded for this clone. The DNA of the CDR3 is TGTGCCAGCCGTAGATCTAATGAGCAGTTCTTC. Amino acid sequence: CASRRSNEQFF. This chain links TRBV2 with TRBJ2-1; D ambiguous. Trimming removed 8 bases at V and 7 bases at J, with 9 bases between. Germline V lookup: CDR1 SNHLY, CDR2 FYNNEI. This CDR3 has 11 residues.

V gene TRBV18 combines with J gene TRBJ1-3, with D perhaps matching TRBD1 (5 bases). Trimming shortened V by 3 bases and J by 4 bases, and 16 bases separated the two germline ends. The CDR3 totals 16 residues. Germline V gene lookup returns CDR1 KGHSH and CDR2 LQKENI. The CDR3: CASSPYQGGEGNTIYF. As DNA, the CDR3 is TGTGCCAGCTCACCCTACCAAGGAGGGGAAGGAAACACCATATATTTT.

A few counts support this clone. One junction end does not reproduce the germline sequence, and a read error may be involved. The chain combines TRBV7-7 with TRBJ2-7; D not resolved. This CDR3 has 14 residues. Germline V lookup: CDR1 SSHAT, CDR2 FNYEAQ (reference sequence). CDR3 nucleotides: TGTGCTAGCAGTCTCCCAGAAAGCTCCTACGAGCAGTACTTC. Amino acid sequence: CASSLPESSYEQYF.

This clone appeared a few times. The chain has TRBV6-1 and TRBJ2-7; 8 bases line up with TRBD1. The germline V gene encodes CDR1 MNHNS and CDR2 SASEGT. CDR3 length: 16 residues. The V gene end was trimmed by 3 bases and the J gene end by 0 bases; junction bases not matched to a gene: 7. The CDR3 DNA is TGTGCCAGCAGTGATCATGGGACAGGAACCTCCTACGAGCAGTACTTC. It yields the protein CASSDHGTGTSYEQYF.

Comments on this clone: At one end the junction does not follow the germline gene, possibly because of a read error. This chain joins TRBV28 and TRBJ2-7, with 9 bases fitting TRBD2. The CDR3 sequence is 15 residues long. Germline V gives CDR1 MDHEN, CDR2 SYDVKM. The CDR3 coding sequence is TGTGCCAGCAGCCTAACTAGCGGGTCCTCCTATGAGCAGTACTTC. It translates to CASSLTSGSSYEQYF.